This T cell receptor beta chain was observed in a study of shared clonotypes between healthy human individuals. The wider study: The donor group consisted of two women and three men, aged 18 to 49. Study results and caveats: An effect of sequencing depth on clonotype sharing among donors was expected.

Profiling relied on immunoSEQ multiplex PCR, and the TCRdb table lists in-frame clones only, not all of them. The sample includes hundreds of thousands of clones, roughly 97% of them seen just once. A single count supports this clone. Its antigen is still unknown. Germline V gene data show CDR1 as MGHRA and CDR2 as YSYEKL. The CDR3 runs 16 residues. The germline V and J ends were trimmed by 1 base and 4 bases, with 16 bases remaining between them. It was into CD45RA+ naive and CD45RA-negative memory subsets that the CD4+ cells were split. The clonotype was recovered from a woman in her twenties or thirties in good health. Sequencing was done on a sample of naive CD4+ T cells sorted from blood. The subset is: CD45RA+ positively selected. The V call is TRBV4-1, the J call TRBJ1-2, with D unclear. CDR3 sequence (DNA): TGCGCCAGCAGCCAAGGTATAGTCGGGCGGCGCTATGGCTACACCTTC. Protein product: CASSQGIVGRRYGYTF.